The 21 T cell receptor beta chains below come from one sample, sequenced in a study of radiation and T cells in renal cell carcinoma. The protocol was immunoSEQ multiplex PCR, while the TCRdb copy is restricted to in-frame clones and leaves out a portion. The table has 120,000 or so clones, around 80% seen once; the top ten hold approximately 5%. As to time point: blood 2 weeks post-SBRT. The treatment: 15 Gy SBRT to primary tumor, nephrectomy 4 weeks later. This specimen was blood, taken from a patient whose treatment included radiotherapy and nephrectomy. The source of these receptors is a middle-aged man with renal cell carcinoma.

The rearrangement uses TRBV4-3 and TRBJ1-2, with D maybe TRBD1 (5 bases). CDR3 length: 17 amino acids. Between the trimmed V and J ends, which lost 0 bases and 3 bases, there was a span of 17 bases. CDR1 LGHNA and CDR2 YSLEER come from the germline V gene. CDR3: CASSQEVRGNSDYGYTF. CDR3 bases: TGCGCCAGCAGCCAAGAGGTAAGGGGTAACAGCGACTATGGCTACACCTTC.

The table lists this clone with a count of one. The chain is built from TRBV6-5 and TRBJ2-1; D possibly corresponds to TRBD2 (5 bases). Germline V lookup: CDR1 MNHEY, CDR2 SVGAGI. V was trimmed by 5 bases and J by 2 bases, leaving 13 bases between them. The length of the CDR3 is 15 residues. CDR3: CASSPTGKTYNEQFF. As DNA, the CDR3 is TGTGCCAGCAGTCCAACGGGAAAAACCTACAATGAGCAGTTCTTC.

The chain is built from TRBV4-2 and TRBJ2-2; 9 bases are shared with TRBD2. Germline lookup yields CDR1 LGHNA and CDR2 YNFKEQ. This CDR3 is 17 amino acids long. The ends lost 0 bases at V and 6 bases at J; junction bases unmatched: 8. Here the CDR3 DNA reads TGTGCCAGCAGCCAAGATACTTGGCGGGGGGGCTCCGGGGAGCTGTTTTTT. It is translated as CASSQDTWRGGSGELFF.

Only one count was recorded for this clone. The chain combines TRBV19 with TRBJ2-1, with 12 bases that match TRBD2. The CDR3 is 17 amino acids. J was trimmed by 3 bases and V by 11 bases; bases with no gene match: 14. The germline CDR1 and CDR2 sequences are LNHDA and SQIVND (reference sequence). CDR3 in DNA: TGTGCCTCAGCTCTAGCGGGAGGGACTTTATACTACAATGAGCAGTTCTTC. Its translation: CASALAGGTLYYNEQFF.

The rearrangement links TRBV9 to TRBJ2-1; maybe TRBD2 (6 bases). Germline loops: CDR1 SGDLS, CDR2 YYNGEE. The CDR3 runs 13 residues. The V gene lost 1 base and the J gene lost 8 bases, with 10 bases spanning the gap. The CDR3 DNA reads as TGTGCCAGCAGCGTATGGTGGGGGGATGAGCAGTTCTTC. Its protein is CASSVWWGDEQFF.

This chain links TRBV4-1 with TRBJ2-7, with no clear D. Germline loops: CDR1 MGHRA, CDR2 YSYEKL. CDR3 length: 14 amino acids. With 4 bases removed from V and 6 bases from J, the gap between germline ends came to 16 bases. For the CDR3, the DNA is TGCGCCAGCAGCCGGAACTCAGGTATCCTCGAGCAGTACTTC. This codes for CASSRNSGILEQYF.

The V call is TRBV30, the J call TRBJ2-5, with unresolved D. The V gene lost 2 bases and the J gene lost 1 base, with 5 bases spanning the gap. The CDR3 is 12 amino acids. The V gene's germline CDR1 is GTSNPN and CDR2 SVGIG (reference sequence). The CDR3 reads CAWSFTQETQYF. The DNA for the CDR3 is TGTGCCTGGAGTTTCACCCAAGAGACCCAGTACTTC.

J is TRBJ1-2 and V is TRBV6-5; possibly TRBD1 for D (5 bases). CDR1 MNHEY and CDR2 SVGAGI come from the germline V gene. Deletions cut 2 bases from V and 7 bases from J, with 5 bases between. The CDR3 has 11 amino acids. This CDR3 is CASSYRGGYTF. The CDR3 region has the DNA TGTGCCAGCAGTTACAGGGGTGGCTACACCTTC.

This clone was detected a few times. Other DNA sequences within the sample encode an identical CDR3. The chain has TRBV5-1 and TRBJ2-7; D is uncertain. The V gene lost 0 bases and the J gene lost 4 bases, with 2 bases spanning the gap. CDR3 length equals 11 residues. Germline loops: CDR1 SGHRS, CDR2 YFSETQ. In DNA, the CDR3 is TGCGCCAGCAGCTTGGAGTACGAGCAGTACTTC. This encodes CASSLEYEQYF. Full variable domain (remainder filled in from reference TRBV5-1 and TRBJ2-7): KAGVTQTPRYLIKTRGQQVTLSCSPISGHRSVSWYQQTPGQGLQFLFEYFSETQRNKGNFPGRFSGRQFSNSRSEMNVSTLELGDSALYLCASSLEYEQYFGPGTRLTVT.

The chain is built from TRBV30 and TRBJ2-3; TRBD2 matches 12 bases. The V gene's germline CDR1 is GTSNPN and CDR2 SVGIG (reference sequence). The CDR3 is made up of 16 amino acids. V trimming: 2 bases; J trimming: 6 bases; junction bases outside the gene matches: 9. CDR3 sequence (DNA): TGTGCCTGGAGTCGCGGGACTAGCGGGCTGTCGGATACGCAGTATTTT. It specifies CAWSRGTSGLSDTQYF. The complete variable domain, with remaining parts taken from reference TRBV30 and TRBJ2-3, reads SQTIHQWPATLVQPVGSPLSLECTVEGTSNPNLYWYRQAAGRGLQLLFYSVGIGQISSEVPQNLSASRPQDRQFILSSKKLLLSDSGFYLCAWSRGTSGLSDTQYFGPGTRLTVL.

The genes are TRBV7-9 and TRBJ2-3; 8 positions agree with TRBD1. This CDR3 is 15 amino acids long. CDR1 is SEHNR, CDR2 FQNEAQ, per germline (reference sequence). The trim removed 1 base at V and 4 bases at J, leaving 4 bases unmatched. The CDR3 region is CASSLGSGGADTQYF. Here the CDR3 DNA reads TGTGCCAGCAGCTTAGGGTCAGGGGGCGCAGATACGCAGTATTTT.

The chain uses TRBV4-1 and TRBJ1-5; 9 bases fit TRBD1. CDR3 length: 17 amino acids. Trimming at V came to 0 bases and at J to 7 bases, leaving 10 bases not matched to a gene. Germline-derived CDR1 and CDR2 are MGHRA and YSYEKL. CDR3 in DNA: TGCGCCAGCAGCCAAGATTACAGGGGGCGATCGGGCCAGCCCCAGCATTTT. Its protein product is CASSQDYRGRSGQPQHF.

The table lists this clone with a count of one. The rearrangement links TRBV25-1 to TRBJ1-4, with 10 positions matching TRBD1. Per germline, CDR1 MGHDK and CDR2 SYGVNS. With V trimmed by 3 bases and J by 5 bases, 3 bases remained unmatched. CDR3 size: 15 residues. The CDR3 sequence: CASSDPGQGNEKLFF. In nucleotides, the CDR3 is TGTGCCAGCAGTGATCCGGGACAGGGGAATGAAAAACTGTTTTTT.

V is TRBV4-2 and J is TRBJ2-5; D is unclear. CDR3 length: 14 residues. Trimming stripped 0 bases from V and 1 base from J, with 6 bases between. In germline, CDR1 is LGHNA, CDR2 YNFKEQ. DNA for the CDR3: TGTGCCAGCAGCCAAGACGGGTCCCAAGAGACCCAGTACTTC. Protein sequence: CASSQDGSQETQYF.

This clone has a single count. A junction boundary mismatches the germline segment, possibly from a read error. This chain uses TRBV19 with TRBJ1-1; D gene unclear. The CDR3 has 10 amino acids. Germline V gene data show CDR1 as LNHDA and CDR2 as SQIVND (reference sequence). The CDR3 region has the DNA TGTGCCAGTAGTAACACCCTCATTCGGTTT. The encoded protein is CASSNTLIRF. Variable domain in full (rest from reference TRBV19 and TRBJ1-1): DGGITQSPKYLFRKEGQNVTLSCEQNLNHDAMYWYRQDPGQGLRLIYYSQIVNDFQKGDIAEGYSVSREKKESFPLTVTSAQKNPTAFYLCASSNTLIRFGQGTRLTVV.

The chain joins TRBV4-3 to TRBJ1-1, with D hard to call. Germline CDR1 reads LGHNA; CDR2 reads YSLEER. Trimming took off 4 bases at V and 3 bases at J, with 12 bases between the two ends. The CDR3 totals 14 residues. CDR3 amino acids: CASSPTGEYTEAFF. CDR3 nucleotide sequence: TGCGCCAGCAGCCCCACCGGAGAATACACTGAAGCTTTCTTT.

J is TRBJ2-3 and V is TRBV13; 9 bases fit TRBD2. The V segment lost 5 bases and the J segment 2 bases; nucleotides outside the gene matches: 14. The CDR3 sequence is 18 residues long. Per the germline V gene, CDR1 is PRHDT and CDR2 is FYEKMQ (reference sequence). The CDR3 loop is CASSPRRGGRADTDTQYF. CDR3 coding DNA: TGTGCCAGCAGCCCCCGCCGGGGCGGGAGGGCCGACACAGATACGCAGTATTTT.

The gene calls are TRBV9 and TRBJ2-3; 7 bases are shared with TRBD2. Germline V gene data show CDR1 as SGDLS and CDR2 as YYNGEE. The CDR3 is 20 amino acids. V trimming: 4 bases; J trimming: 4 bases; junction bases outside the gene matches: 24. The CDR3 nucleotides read TGTGCCAGCAGCTTCCGACTAGCCTATCAGTTACGGGCACTCGCAGATACGCAGTATTTT. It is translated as CASSFRLAYQLRALADTQYF. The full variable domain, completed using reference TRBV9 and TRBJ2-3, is DSGVTQTPKHLITATGQRVTLRCSPRSGDLSVYWYQQSLDQGLQFLIQYYNGEERAKGNILERFSAQQFPDLHSELNLSSLELGDSALYFCASSFRLAYQLRALADTQYFGPGTRLTVL.

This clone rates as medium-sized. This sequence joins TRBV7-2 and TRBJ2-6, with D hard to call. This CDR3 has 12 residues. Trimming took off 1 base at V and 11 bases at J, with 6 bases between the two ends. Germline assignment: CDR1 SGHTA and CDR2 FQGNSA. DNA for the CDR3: TGTGCCAGCAGCTTAGACGGTTACGTCCTGACTTTC. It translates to CASSLDGYVLTF. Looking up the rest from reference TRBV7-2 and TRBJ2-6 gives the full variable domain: GAGVSQSPSNKVTEKGKDVELRCDPISGHTALYWYRQSLGQGLEFLIYFQGNSAPDKSGLPSDRFSAERTGGSVSTLTIQRTQQEDSAVYLCASSLDGYVLTFGAGSRLTVL.

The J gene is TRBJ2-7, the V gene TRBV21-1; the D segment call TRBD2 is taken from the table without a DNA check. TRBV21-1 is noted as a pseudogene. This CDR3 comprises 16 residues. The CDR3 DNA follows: TGTGCCAGCAGCAAAGCAACGGTCCGTGGAGATCACGAGCAGTACTTC. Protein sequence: CASSKATVRGDHEQYF.

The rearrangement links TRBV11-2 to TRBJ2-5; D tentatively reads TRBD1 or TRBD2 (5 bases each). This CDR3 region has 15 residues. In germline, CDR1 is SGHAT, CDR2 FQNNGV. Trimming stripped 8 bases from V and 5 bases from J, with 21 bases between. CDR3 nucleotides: TGTGCCAGCCAACCAACCCTCCTCTGGGGGGAGACCCAGTACTTC. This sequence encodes CASQPTLLWGETQYF.